These 26 T cell receptor beta chains originate from one sample sequenced in a study of vaccination effects on CD4 cells after COVID-19. Antigens for these TCRs are unknown. Produced via immunoSEQ multiplex PCR; TCRdb's table is partial and in-frame only. The table lists 65,000 to 90,000 clones, around 70% of them singletons. Having been cultured for approximately ten days, the cells underwent CD4+ T cell isolation. Vaccine administered to participants consisted of two doses of either BNT162b2 or mRNA-1273. The sequencing here drew on CD4+ T cells from PBMCs cultured without peptide, taken after COVID-19 vaccination. The origin of the receptors is a human donor who received a COVID-19 vaccine.

The chain combines TRBV18 with TRBJ2-5; the D gene is possibly TRBD2 (5 bases). Germline CDR1 and CDR2: KGHSH and LQKENI. Trimming pared 1 base from V and 5 bases from J, leaving 8 bases between. The CDR3 is 13 residues long. The CDR3 bases are TGTGCCAGCTCACCACGAGGGCTGGAGACCCAGTACTTC. Its protein product is CASSPRGLETQYF.

The chain carries TRBV12-3 or TRBV12-4 and TRBJ1-1; D gene uncertain. The CDR3 is 11 residues long. Trimming pared 6 bases from V and 4 bases from J, leaving 6 bases between. The CDR3 sequence: CASRTGTEAFF. The CDR3 coding sequence is TGTGCCAGCAGGACTGGCACTGAAGCTTTCTTT.

The chain combines TRBV5-1 with TRBJ1-2; weak D call: TRBD1 (5 bases). Per germline, CDR1 SGHRS and CDR2 YFSETQ. Trimming pared 3 bases from V and 4 bases from J, leaving 10 bases between. CDR3 length equals 13 residues. The CDR3 region is CASSSGLLYGYTF. The CDR3 region has the DNA TGCGCCAGCAGCTCGGGGCTCCTCTATGGCTACACCTTC.

This clone showed up just once. V gene TRBV2 combines with J gene TRBJ2-3, with 11 bases lining up with TRBD2. Germline values: CDR1 SNHLY, CDR2 FYNNEI. The CDR3 spans 16 residues. Losses at the gene ends were 7 bases for V and 0 bases for J; bases not matched to a gene: 6. CDR3 residues: CASTVLAGVSTDTQYF. CDR3 nucleotides: TGTGCCAGCACCGTACTAGCGGGGGTTAGCACAGATACGCAGTATTTT.

The V and J genes are TRBV4-1 and TRBJ2-5; TRBD1 agrees at 12 bases. After removal of 4 bases from V and 5 bases from J, the junction contained 17 bases not matched to a gene. The CDR3 runs 19 residues. From germline, CDR1 is MGHRA and CDR2 YSYEKL. CDR3 loop: CASSLAAGTGGSGLETQYF. The CDR3 nucleotides are TGCGCCAGCAGCCTAGCCGCCGGGACAGGGGGCTCCGGGCTGGAGACCCAGTACTTC.

This chain links TRBV6-5 with TRBJ1-1; D ambiguous. The CDR3 covers 13 residues. V lost 4 bases to trimming and J lost 5 bases, with 11 bases between them. CDR1 MNHEY and CDR2 SVGAGI come from the germline V gene. The CDR3: CASSLTGYTEAFF. CDR3 sequence (DNA): TGTGCCAGCAGTTTGACGGGATATACTGAAGCTTTCTTT.

J is TRBJ2-5 and V is TRBV24-1, with a tentative D call TRBD1 (5 bases). Germline V gives CDR1 KGHDR, CDR2 SFDVKD. The CDR3 contains 14 residues. Between the trimmed V and J ends, which lost 4 bases and 3 bases, there was a span of 11 bases. The CDR3 reads CATSDPGAEETQYF. The DNA of the CDR3 is TGTGCCACCAGTGACCCTGGGGCAGAAGAGACCCAGTACTTC.

This sequence joins TRBV30 and TRBJ1-5; perhaps TRBD1 as D (6 bases). The V gene's germline CDR1 is GTSNPN and CDR2 SVGIG (reference sequence). V was trimmed by 3 bases and J by 3 bases, leaving 9 bases between them. This CDR3 is built from 13 residues. The CDR3 loop reads CAWSGQFNQPQHF. CDR3 DNA: TGTGCCTGGAGCGGACAGTTCAATCAGCCCCAGCATTTT.

A word on this clone: The limits of the CDR3 on the DNA are not certain, so only TCRdb's listed CDR3 is given. The rearrangement joins TRBV21-1 to TRBJ1-5. TRBV21-1 corresponds to a pseudogene. The CDR3 length equals 19 residues, ends included. CDR3 loop: CASSKAEDPVGYGNQPQHF.

The rearrangement links TRBV6-2 or TRBV6-3 to TRBJ2-7; 7 bases are shared with TRBD1. The length of the CDR3 is 14 residues. The junction had 7 bases not matched to a gene; V was cut back by 2 bases and J by 6 bases. Germline CDR1 reads MNHEY; CDR2 reads SVGEGT. CDR3 amino acids: CASSYEGALSEQYV. The CDR3 DNA follows: TGTGCCAGCAGTTACGAGGGGGCGTTATCCGAGCAGTACGTC.

This sequence joins TRBV6-6 and TRBJ2-3; TRBD2 aligns across 7 bases. Germline CDR1 reads MNHNY; CDR2 reads SVGAGI (reference sequence). This CDR3 has 15 residues. Germline trimming cut 4 bases from V and 0 bases from J; bases unmatched to any gene: 4. CDR3 DNA: TGTGCCAGCAGTTCGGGACTAACTAGCACAGATACGCAGTATTTT. The encoded protein is CASSSGLTSTDTQYF.

The rearrangement links TRBV19 to TRBJ2-5; 10 positions agree with TRBD2. Germline CDR1 is LNHDA and CDR2 is SQIVND (reference sequence). V dropped 2 bases and J dropped 5; count of bases not matched to a gene: 5. This CDR3 is built from 15 residues. The CDR3 here is CASSITSGAVETQYF. As DNA, the CDR3 is TGTGCCAGTAGTATAACTAGCGGGGCCGTTGAGACCCAGTACTTC.

The gene calls are TRBV24-1 and TRBJ1-1; perhaps TRBD1 as D (6 bases). The CDR3 runs to 13 residues. Germline values: CDR1 KGHDR, CDR2 SFDVKD. V was pared by 7 bases and J by 5 bases, with 13 bases between. CDR3: CATSSERGTEAFF. The CDR3 nucleotides are TGTGCCACCAGCAGCGAGAGGGGGACTGAAGCTTTCTTT.

V and J are TRBV3-1 (or the pseudogene TRBV3-2) and TRBJ1-2; D gene uncertain. The V end lost 0 bases, the J end lost 4 bases, and 9 bases lay between the germline ends. The germline V gene has CDR1 LGHDT and CDR2 YNNKEL (reference sequence). This CDR3 is 14 amino acids long. The CDR3 bases are TGTGCCAGCAGCCAAGATAAGGGTTTCTATGGCTACACCTTC. This translates into CASSQDKGFYGYTF.

The CDR3 loop is CASRTGGHRQETQYF. CDR3 nucleotides: TGTGCCAGCAGGACGGGGGGCCATCGACAAGAGACCCAGTACTTC. This sequence joins TRBV6-5 and TRBJ2-5, with TRBD2 as a possible D gene (7 bases). The CDR3 consists of 15 residues. The germline V and J ends were trimmed by 6 bases and 2 bases, with 16 bases remaining between them. Germline V gene sequence: CDR1 MNHEY, CDR2 SVGAGI.

This clone was detected a few times. This chain connects TRBV7-8 to TRBJ1-4; 9 bases agree with TRBD1. This CDR3 spans 13 amino acids. Per germline, CDR1 SGHVS and CDR2 FQNEAQ. V gave up 8 bases and J gave up 7 bases; unmatched junction bases: 5. CDR3 protein: CASGDRAGEKLFF. The CDR3 DNA reads TGTGCCAGCGGGGACAGGGCCGGTGAAAAACTGTTTTTT.

This chain links TRBV2 with TRBJ2-5; TRBD1 matches 8 bases. From germline, CDR1 is SNHLY and CDR2 FYNNEI. V gave up 6 bases and J gave up 1 base; unmatched junction bases: 4. This CDR3 spans 14 amino acids. The CDR3 loop is CASRAGTGQETQYF. Here the CDR3 DNA reads TGTGCCAGCAGAGCCGGGACAGGCCAAGAGACCCAGTACTTC.

This sequence joins TRBV6-5 and TRBJ2-7; 9 bases line up with TRBD1. CDR3 length equals 15 residues. Trimming cost V 6 bases and J 1 base; bases outside gene matches: 7. Looked up from germline, CDR1 is MNHEY and CDR2 is SVGAGI. The CDR3 loop reads CASRQGALESYEQYV. The CDR3 coding sequence is TGTGCCAGCAGACAGGGGGCACTTGAATCCTACGAGCAGTACGTC.

This clone was picked up a small number of times. V gene TRBV5-1 combines with J gene TRBJ1-5, with 7 bases lining up with TRBD1. Per the germline V gene, CDR1 is SGHRS and CDR2 is YFSETQ. The CDR3 has 15 residues. Losses at the gene ends were 0 bases for V and 1 base for J; bases not matched to a gene: 1. CDR3 protein: CASSLGGGSNQPQHF. The CDR3 DNA reads TGCGCCAGCAGCTTGGGAGGGGGCAGCAATCAGCCCCAGCATTTT.

This clone was recorded a few times. The chain employs TRBV29-1 and TRBJ2-5; the D is unclear. Trimming left V 2 bases short and J 7 bases short, with 5 bases between. The CDR3 contains 10 residues. Germline V lookup: CDR1 SQVTM, CDR2 ANQGSEA. The CDR3 region is CSVEPVTQYF. The CDR3 nucleotides read TGCAGCGTTGAACCTGTGACCCAGTACTTC.

The genes are TRBV2 and TRBJ2-5; D assignment may be TRBD1 or TRBD2 (5 bases each). This CDR3 contains 13 residues. Germline loops: CDR1 SNHLY, CDR2 FYNNEI. V was clipped by 5 bases and J by 5 bases, with 12 bases between them. The chain's CDR3 is CASSWGTWETQYF. For the CDR3, the DNA is TGTGCCAGCAGTTGGGGGACCTGGGAGACCCAGTACTTC.

The V gene is TRBV5-5, the J gene TRBJ1-2; tentative D call: TRBD1 (5 bases). The CDR3 extends over 14 amino acids. Trimming stripped 0 bases from V and 7 bases from J, with 13 bases between. Germline CDR1 reads SGHKS; CDR2 reads YYEKEE (reference sequence). CDR3 in DNA: TGTGCCAGCAGCTTGGATGGGACCAAGGGTGGCTACACCTTC. Its translation: CASSLDGTKGGYTF.

The sample holds a few counts of this clone. The chain carries TRBV5-1 and TRBJ1-4, with 9 bases fitting TRBD1. With 5 bases clipped from V and 7 bases from J, the junction kept 12 bases outside the gene matches. The V gene's germline CDR1 is SGHRS and CDR2 YFSETQ. CDR3 size: 16 residues. This CDR3 is CASSPHTDRGGEKLFF. CDR3 DNA: TGCGCCAGCAGTCCGCACACGGACAGGGGCGGTGAAAAACTGTTTTTT.

This clone has only one observation. V gene TRBV18 combines with J gene TRBJ1-5, with D possibly being TRBD1 (6 bases). Germline CDR1 is KGHSH and CDR2 is LQKENI. With 3 bases removed from V and 7 bases from J, the gap between germline ends came to 10 bases. The CDR3 covers 13 residues. CDR3 nucleotide sequence: TGTGCCAGCTCACCGGGGGGCCGGCAGCCCCAGCATTTT. Encoded protein: CASSPGGRQPQHF.

This clone came up a few times. The J gene is TRBJ1-6, the V gene TRBV4-1, with no clear D. Germline V gene sequence: CDR1 MGHRA, CDR2 YSYEKL. The V end lost 0 bases, the J end lost 3 bases, and 12 bases lay between the germline ends. The CDR3 has 17 amino acids. The CDR3 protein is CASSQDDRLIYNSPLHF. Written as DNA, the CDR3 is TGCGCCAGCAGCCAAGACGATAGACTGATCTATAATTCACCCCTCCACTTT.

This clone was counted only a few times. The chain recombines TRBV19 with TRBJ1-5, with no clear D. V was trimmed by 6 bases and J by 0 bases, leaving 12 bases between them. CDR3 length: 15 amino acids. CDR1 is LNHDA and CDR2 is SQIVND in the germline V gene (reference sequence). Here the CDR3 DNA reads TGTGCCAGTAGAACCCTAGGCACTAGCAATCAGCCCCAGCATTTT. This translates into CASRTLGTSNQPQHF.